A single sample is the source of the 19 T cell receptor beta chains below, sequenced in a study of cytomegalovirus exposure and HLA in healthy donors. 60 Vbeta and 13 Jbeta primers were used in PCR. The repertoire was sequenced with immunoSEQ multiplex PCR; TCRdb's copy has only in-frame clones and lacks some. The sample consists of approximately 150,000 clones, about 78% of them appearing once. The specimen sequenced was PBMCs. All receptors come from a woman between 50 and 59 years old in good health and CMV-seropositive.

The chain joins TRBV14 to TRBJ1-1; no definite D call. V lost 4 bases and J 3 bases, leaving 12 bases between the germline ends. Germline V gene data show CDR1 as SGHDN and CDR2 as FVKESK. The CDR3 loop spans 14 amino acids. Here the CDR3 reads CASSLAGGYTEAFF. The CDR3 nucleotides read TGTGCCAGCAGCCTCGCCGGCGGGTACACTGAAGCTTTCTTT.

The chain links TRBV29-1 to TRBJ1-2; no firm D call. This CDR3 has 12 amino acids. The germline V gene encodes CDR1 SQVTM and CDR2 ANQGSEA. Trimming took off 6 bases at V and 4 bases at J, with 12 bases between the two ends. The CDR3 region is CSVLGSGYGYTF. The CDR3 DNA reads as TGCAGCGTCCTGGGAAGCGGCTATGGCTACACCTTC.

This clone came up a few times. This rearrangement joins TRBV27 to TRBJ1-1; 8 bases are shared with TRBD1. Unmatched junction bases numbered 3, after V lost 5 bases and J lost 4 bases. The CDR3 runs 13 residues. Germline assignment: CDR1 MNHEY and CDR2 SMNVEV (reference sequence). CDR3 in DNA: TGTGCCAGCAGTCTCACAGGGGGCACTGAAGCTTTCTTT. Translating it yields CASSLTGGTEAFF.

As to this clone: The same CDR3 also results from other DNA sequences found in this sample. The J gene is TRBJ1-2, the V gene TRBV21-1; no DNA check was done on the table's D call, TRBD1. TRBV21-1 is shown as a pseudogene. The CDR3 runs to 14 residues. In DNA form, the CDR3 reads TGTGCCAGCAGCAGGGGGCAGGGTAACTATGGCTACACCTTC. As protein: CASSRGQGNYGYTF.

This clone has just one count. The V gene is TRBV11-2, the J gene TRBJ2-3; D might be TRBD2 (6 bases). The CDR3 covers 14 residues. Between the trimmed V and J ends, which lost 2 bases and 5 bases, there was a span of 11 bases. CDR1 is SGHAT, CDR2 FQNNGV, per germline. The CDR3 DNA reads as TGTGCCAGCAGCTTATTTGGGACTGTAGATACGCAGTATTTT. Translated, it gives CASSLFGTVDTQYF.

The chain recombines TRBV18 with TRBJ1-4; D remains unclear. This CDR3 is 14 amino acids long. The V end lost 3 bases, the J end lost 3 bases, and 8 bases lay between the germline ends. Germline lookup yields CDR1 KGHSH and CDR2 LQKENI. CDR3 DNA: TGTGCCAGCTCACCCCAGGTTGCTAATGAAAAACTGTTTTTT. Encoded protein: CASSPQVANEKLFF.

As to this clone: One junction end does not reproduce the germline sequence, and a read error may be involved. The chain couples TRBV5-6 to TRBJ2-2; 10 bases map to TRBD1. Looked up from germline, CDR1 is SGHDT and CDR2 is YYEEEE. This CDR3 comprises 17 residues. CDR3 coding DNA: TGTGCCGGCAGCTCGATGACAGGGGGCATAGGGCCCGGGGAGCTGTTTTTT. The encoded protein is CAGSSMTGGIGPGELFF.

This clone has a handful of counts. V is TRBV14 and J is TRBJ2-1; maybe TRBD1 (6 bases). CDR1 SGHDN and CDR2 FVKESK come from the germline V gene. V lost 4 bases to trimming and J lost 2 bases, with 6 bases between them. CDR3 length: 13 residues. The CDR3 protein is CASSRTAYNEQFF. In nucleotides, the CDR3 is TGTGCCAGCAGCCGGACAGCCTACAATGAGCAGTTCTTC. The variable domain in full, with the rest retrieved from reference TRBV14 and TRBJ2-1, is EAGVTQFPSHSVIEKGQTVTLRCDPISGHDNLYWYRRVMGKEIKFLLHFVKESKQDESGMPNNRFLAERTGGTYSTLKVQPAELEDSGVYFCASSRTAYNEQFFGPGTRLTVL.

CDR3 sequence (DNA): TGTGCCAGCAGCTTATCACAGGGATACGAGCAGTACTTC. Its protein is CASSLSQGYEQYF. The V gene is TRBV11-3, the J gene TRBJ2-7; weak D call: TRBD1 (6 bases). CDR3 length equals 13 residues. V shed 2 bases and J shed 4 bases, with 9 bases lying between them. CDR1 SGHNT and CDR2 YENEEA come from the germline V gene.

As DNA, the CDR3 is TGTGCCAGCAGCCCACATCGAGGGACTGAAGCTTTCTTT. Residues: CASSPHRGTEAFF. The chain couples TRBV6-1 to TRBJ1-1; D unclear. Trimming removed 6 bases from V and 5 bases from J, with 13 bases in between. Germline CDR1 reads MNHNS; CDR2 reads SASEGT. The CDR3 sequence is 13 residues long.

This clone was detected once. This chain joins TRBV9 and TRBJ2-3, with a tentative D call TRBD2 (5 bases). This CDR3 region has 15 residues. Trimming took 5 bases from V and 1 from J, leaving 14 bases between them. In germline, CDR1 is SGDLS, CDR2 YYNGEE. Here the CDR3 DNA reads TGTGCCAGCAGTGCCAGCAGCGGAGGCACAGATACGCAGTATTTT. Its translation is CASSASSGGTDTQYF.

The V call is TRBV2, the J call TRBJ2-5, with D tentatively TRBD1 (5 bases). The CDR3 spans 14 residues. With 3 bases removed from V and 5 bases from J, the gap between germline ends came to 13 bases. The germline V gene encodes CDR1 SNHLY and CDR2 FYNNEI. CDR3 sequence reads: CASSEQQAGETQYF. CDR3 bases: TGTGCCAGCAGTGAGCAACAGGCAGGGGAGACCCAGTACTTC.

V usage is TRBV10-3 and J usage is TRBJ2-7; D not resolved. Trimming removed 4 bases from V and 5 bases from J, with 9 bases in between. CDR1 and CDR2 from the germline V gene are ENHRY and SYGVKD. This CDR3 has 12 amino acids. CDR3 sequence: CAISARYDEQYF. CDR3 DNA sequence: TGTGCCATCAGTGCTCGCTACGACGAGCAGTACTTC.

J is TRBJ1-2 and V is TRBV7-2; D is undetermined. CDR3 size: 13 residues. CDR1 is SGHTA, CDR2 FQGNSA, per germline. Trimming shortened V by 0 bases and J by 3 bases, and 5 bases separated the two germline ends. The CDR3 is CASSLAQYYGYTF. Written as DNA, the CDR3 is TGTGCCAGCAGCTTAGCCCAATACTATGGCTACACCTTC.

The chain joins TRBV5-1 to TRBJ2-1; no clear D gene. The CDR3 extends over 13 amino acids. The germline V and J ends were trimmed by 4 bases and 4 bases, with 9 bases remaining between them. Per germline, CDR1 SGHRS and CDR2 YFSETQ. The CDR3 loop reads CASSPDKYNEQFF. In DNA form, the CDR3 reads TGCGCCAGCAGCCCTGACAAGTACAATGAGCAGTTCTTC.

This clone was detected once. The CDR3 nucleotides read TGTGCCAGCAGCGTAGGAGGGATGGAGCAGTTCTTC. Translating it yields CASSVGGMEQFF. The chain employs TRBV9 and TRBJ2-1, with D perhaps TRBD2 (5 bases). CDR1 SGDLS and CDR2 YYNGEE come from the germline V gene. Trimming took 0 bases from V and 10 from J, leaving 8 bases between them. The CDR3 runs 12 residues.

The gene calls are TRBV7-9 and TRBJ2-7, with D perhaps matching TRBD1 (5 bases). Germline CDR1 reads SEHNR; CDR2 reads FQNEAQ (reference sequence). The CDR3 totals 13 residues. V shed 6 bases and J shed 6 bases, with 15 bases lying between them. CDR3 sequence reads: CASSRYSGLEQYF. The CDR3, as DNA: TGTGCCAGCAGTCGTTACTCAGGGCTCGAGCAGTACTTC. Combining the CDR3 with reference TRBV7-9 and TRBJ2-7 gives the whole variable domain DTGVSQNPRHKITKRGQNVTFRCDPISEHNRLYWYRQTLGQGPEFLTYFQNEAQLEKSRLLSDRFSAERPKGSFSTLEIQRTEQGDSAMYLCASSRYSGLEQYFGPGTRLTVT.

A note on this clone: Other DNA variants within this sample encode the same CDR3. CDR3 coding DNA: TGTGCCAGCAGTTACGGGGGCGGTCAGCCCCAGCATTTT. Protein product: CASSYGGGQPQHF. V and J are TRBV6-5 and TRBJ1-5; D perhaps matches TRBD1 (6 bases). The CDR3 runs to 13 residues. Trimming removed 2 bases from V and 6 bases from J, with 8 bases in between. Germline values: CDR1 MNHEY, CDR2 SVGAGI.

The genes are TRBV5-4 and TRBJ2-2; 9 bases align to TRBD1. Germline V lookup: CDR1 SGHNT, CDR2 YYREEE (reference sequence). Unmatched junction bases numbered 7, after V lost 3 bases and J lost 4 bases. The CDR3 consists of 16 residues. As DNA, the CDR3 is TGTGCCAGCAGCTCAATGGACAGGGGTGGCACCGGGGAGCTGTTTTTT. The encoded protein is CASSSMDRGGTGELFF.